Following are 8 T cell receptor beta chains from one sample sequenced in a study of cytomegalovirus exposure and HLA in healthy donors (dated by TCRdb to between 2016 and 2019). Library generation was performed with the immunoSEQ multiplex PCR assay. The multiplex PCR relied on a mix of 60 forward primers for TCR Vbeta segments and 13 reverse primers for TCR Jbeta segments. The table was pulled from immuneACCESS by TCRdb, which kept in-frame rearrangements only. Such tables lose some clones; where checked, under half of the loss comes from unresolved V genes, and the rest has no known cause. The sample table shows 180,000 or so clones, and 77% are seen once. Over 1.1% of the sample belongs to the ten largest clones. The sequenced sample consisted of PBMCs. All receptors come from a man in his late teens or twenties in good health and CMV-seronegative.

The chain links TRBV27 to TRBJ2-3, with 7 bases matching TRBD1. Trimming cost V 4 bases and J 3 bases; bases outside gene matches: 10. CDR3 size: 16 residues. Germline values: CDR1 MNHEY, CDR2 SMNVEV (reference sequence). The CDR3 nucleotides read TGTGCCAGCAGTTCCAAGACAGGGATCTTTACAGATACGCAGTATTTT. This translates into CASSSKTGIFTDTQYF.

The chain couples TRBV21-1 to TRBJ2-7; the table calls TRBD2, which could not be checked here. TRBV21-1 corresponds to a pseudogene. This CDR3 is built from 18 residues. In DNA form, the CDR3 reads TGTGCCAGCAGCGAATTTCCCGGGACTAGCGGGGGAGCATCCGAGCAGTACTTC. As protein: CASSEFPGTSGGASEQYF.

The DNA of the CDR3 is TGTGCCAGCTCACCAGCGGAACGTGCGAACACCGGGGAGCTGTTTTTT. It yields the protein CASSPAERANTGELFF. The rearrangement joins TRBV18 to TRBJ2-2; D unresolved. Germline CDR1 KGHSH, CDR2 LQKENI. The germline V and J ends were trimmed by 2 bases and 0 bases, with 10 bases remaining between them. The CDR3 contains 16 residues.

The chain employs TRBV5-1 and TRBJ2-5; TRBD1 aligns across 7 bases. The CDR3 is 14 amino acids. V shed 0 bases, J shed 2 bases, and the junction held 1 base outside the gene matches. The germline gives CDR1 SGHRS, CDR2 YFSETQ. CDR3 in amino acids: CASSLATGQETQYF. CDR3 DNA: TGCGCCAGCAGCTTGGCGACAGGGCAAGAGACCCAGTACTTC.

The V and J genes are TRBV20-1 and TRBJ1-6, with TRBD1 as a possible D gene (5 bases). The CDR3 is 11 residues long. Trimming removed 5 bases at V and 8 bases at J, with 7 bases between. Germline V CDR1 and CDR2: DFQATT, SNEGSKA (reference sequence). This chain's CDR3 is CSARGDSPLHF. The CDR3 DNA reads TGCAGTGCTCGGGGGGATTCACCCCTCCACTTT.

This rearrangement joins TRBV9 to TRBJ1-2; tentatively, D is TRBD1 (6 bases). There are 14 residues in the CDR3. CDR1 is SGDLS and CDR2 is YYNGEE in the germline V gene. V shed 3 bases and J shed 1 base, with 10 bases lying between them. The CDR3 DNA is TGTGCCAGCAGCGGGGGACAAATTAACTATGGCTACACCTTC. Residues: CASSGGQINYGYTF.

This clone has more than one count but fewer than ten. This chain uses TRBV14 with TRBJ2-1; 8 bases map to TRBD2. Per germline, CDR1 SGHDN and CDR2 FVKESK. CDR3 size: 17 residues. After removal of 2 bases from V and 1 base from J, the junction contained 7 bases not matched to a gene. The CDR3 region is CASSQWLAGASYNEQFF. The CDR3, as DNA: TGTGCCAGCAGCCAATGGCTAGCGGGCGCTTCCTACAATGAGCAGTTCTTC.

This clone was counted between two and nine times. The gene calls are TRBV4-3 and TRBJ2-2; D unclear. The germline V and J ends were trimmed by 0 bases and 1 base, with 9 bases remaining between them. This CDR3 comprises 16 residues. Germline lookup yields CDR1 LGHNA and CDR2 YSLEER. CDR3 in DNA: TGCGCCAGCAGCCAAGATTACGGTCAGAACACCGGGGAGCTGTTTTTT. As protein: CASSQDYGQNTGELFF.